The T cell receptor (beta chain) described here comes from a study of vaccination and CD4 T cells after COVID-19. Regarding treatment: approximately nine-day PBMC culture with coronavirus spike peptide pools or control peptides (ViraFEST assay). Days 3 and 7 saw half the medium swapped for fresh IL-2 medium. The Oncomine TCR Beta short-read assay sequenced DNA from cultured CD4+ T cells. TCRdb independently ran MiXCR on the PCR reads; one entry per CDR3 protein. The sample records approximately 12,000 distinct CDR3 sequences, approximately 60% being singletons. This clonotype was seen just once. Antigen specificity is unknown. This CDR3 comprises 16 residues. Germline lookup yields CDR1 MDHEN and CDR2 SYDVKM. The ends lost 5 bases at V and 3 bases at J; junction bases unmatched: 9.

The sequence derives from a human donor who had recovered from COVID-19. The rearrangement uses TRBV28 and TRBJ1-5; TRBD1 aligns across 8 bases. Sequencing was done on a sample of CD4+ T cells from blood, cultured in vitro. The CDR3: CASSLTGGGYNQPQHF. The CDR3 nucleotides read TGTGCCAGCAGTCTAACAGGGGGAGGATACAATCAGCCCCAGCATTTT.